This T cell receptor beta chain came from a study of early T cells in non-severe SARS-CoV-2 infection. Study in general: Bulk RNA isolated from unsorted whole blood underwent sequencing; chains were not paired. Study-level findings and limits: Matching against VDJdb likely underestimated virus-specific expansions, favoring anti-spike CD8.

Only a few counts were recorded for this clonotype. Its antigen is not known. Trimming pared 5 bases from V and 6 bases from J, leaving 14 bases between. The CDR3 is 14 amino acids. Germline assignment: CDR1 KGHSH and CDR2 LQKENI. MiXCR, run by TCRdb on the 5' RACE reads, gives a single entry per CDR3 protein. In the table there are 60,000 to 75,000 distinct CDR3 sequences, 9.5% to 12% of which are singletons. This sequence was found in an adult who was a healthcare worker with PCR-confirmed SARS-CoV-2 infection or an uninfected control (not recorded which). The chain combines TRBV18 with TRBJ2-4; unclear D gene. This specimen consisted of whole blood, obtained at baseline. The CDR3 DNA is TGTGCCAGCTCAGCAGACGGACCGTTAAACATTCAGTACTTC. This gives the protein CASSADGPLNIQYF.